These 22 T cell receptor beta chains originate from one sample sequenced in a study of T cell repertoires in cytomegalovirus infection. What these receptors recognize is not known. Via MiXCR, TCRdb re-called the reads, giving one row per CDR3 protein. The data contain roughly 800,000 distinct CDR3 sequences, almost 30% of them singletons. Sequencing used cultured CD8+ T cells from PBMCs, obtained from culture after CMV antigen stimulation. The receptors originated from a human donor in good health (CMV status not recorded). Some clones in this sample may be carry-over from other donors' samples.

The chain uses TRBV12-3 or TRBV12-4 and TRBJ2-1; D is undetermined. CDR3 size: 12 residues. V lost 1 base to trimming and J lost 13 bases, with 11 bases between them. CDR3 region: CASSLDPQKQFF. CDR3 nucleotides: TGTGCCAGCAGTTTAGATCCTCAGAAACAGTTCTTC.

The chain uses TRBV27 and TRBJ2-5; D not certain. Looked up from germline, CDR1 is MNHEY and CDR2 is SMNVEV (reference sequence). The CDR3 contains 12 residues. V lost 8 bases and J lost 9, with 16 bases in between. This chain's CDR3 is CASSPTRAPQYF. In nucleotides, the CDR3 is TGTGCCAGCTCCCCAACAAGGGCGCCCCAGTACTTC.

This chain joins TRBV5-6 and TRBJ2-3; a possible D gene is TRBD1 (6 bases). The CDR3 consists of 16 residues. Germline V CDR1 and CDR2: SGHDT, YYEEEE. Trimming cost V 4 bases and J 5 bases, with 20 bases left between them. In nucleotides, the CDR3 is TGTGCCAGCAGCGAACAGGGCCGGGACCTGGGAGATACGCAGTATTTT. This translates into CASSEQGRDLGDTQYF.

This clonotype was seen only a few times. The V and J genes are TRBV6-6 and TRBJ1-2; D is unclear. V was shortened by 6 bases and J by 8 bases, with 10 bases between the two germline ends. The CDR3 runs 11 residues. In germline, CDR1 is MNHNY, CDR2 SVGAGI (reference sequence). The CDR3 protein is CASRDGRGYTF. The DNA for the CDR3 is TGTGCCAGCAGGGACGGGAGAGGCTACACCTTC.

There are a few counts of this clonotype. For the CDR3, the DNA is TGTGCCACCAGCAGATATCCTACTGAAGCTTTCTTT. It specifies CATSRYPTEAFF. The rearrangement links TRBV15 to TRBJ1-1; D ambiguous. The CDR3 loop spans 12 amino acids. Germline CDR1 LNHNV, CDR2 YYDKDF (reference sequence). Trimming shortened V by 2 bases and J by 5 bases, and 6 bases separated the two germline ends.

V and J are TRBV6-2 or TRBV6-3 and TRBJ2-2; maybe TRBD1 (6 bases). This CDR3 has 14 amino acids. With 5 bases removed from V and 5 bases from J, the gap between germline ends came to 12 bases. Germline V lookup: CDR1 MNHEY, CDR2 SVGEGT. CDR3 sequence: CASSPGQRTGELFF. In DNA form, the CDR3 reads TGTGCCAGCAGTCCCGGACAGAGAACCGGGGAGCTGTTTTTT.

This clonotype has only one observation. The chain employs TRBV5-4 and TRBJ2-1; 8 bases are a match to TRBD2. CDR1 SGHNT and CDR2 YYREEE come from the germline V gene (reference sequence). The CDR3 totals 15 residues. Unmatched junction bases numbered 3, after V lost 2 bases and J lost 2 bases. The CDR3 DNA reads TGTGCCAGCAGCTTACTAGCGGCTCCCTACAATGAGCAGTTCTTC. Translated, it gives CASSLLAAPYNEQFF. Variable domain in full (rest from reference TRBV5-4 and TRBJ2-1): ETGVTQSPTHLIKTRGQQVTLRCSSQSGHNTVSWYQQALGQGPQFIFQYYREEENGRGNFPPRFSGLQFPNYSSELNVNALELDDSALYLCASSLLAAPYNEQFFGPGTRLTVL.

The rearrangement links TRBV3-1 to TRBJ2-3, with a possible D match to TRBD2 (5 bases). CDR3 length: 16 amino acids. Germline CDR1 and CDR2: LGHDT and YNNKEL (reference sequence). Trimming took 3 bases from V and 0 from J, leaving 13 bases between them. The CDR3 DNA follows: TGTGCCAGCAGCCACGGACTTCAACCAAGCACAGATACGCAGTATTTT. This sequence encodes CASSHGLQPSTDTQYF.

The table lists this clonotype with a count of one. V and J are TRBV7-3 and TRBJ2-3, with D maybe TRBD2 (6 bases). Germline CDR1 is SGHTA and CDR2 is FQGTGA. V was shortened by 2 bases and J by 6 bases, with 15 bases between the two germline ends. The length of the CDR3 is 15 residues. The CDR3 is CASSLSREVGDTQYF. The CDR3 coding sequence is TGTGCCAGCAGCTTATCCAGGGAGGTGGGGGATACGCAGTATTTT.

The chain couples TRBV12-3 or TRBV12-4 to TRBJ1-2, with a tentative D call TRBD1 (5 bases). The ends were cut back, 6 bases at V and 2 bases at J, with 16 bases in the middle. The CDR3 contains 15 residues. CDR3 sequence (DNA): TGTGCCAGCAGATTACGACAGCGATACAACTATGGCTACACCTTC. Its translation: CASRLRQRYNYGYTF.

The CDR3 nucleotides read TGTGCCAGCAGCCATATTGGACAGGGGCTTGAAGCTTTCTTT. Its protein is CASSHIGQGLEAFF. The chain is built from TRBV3-1 and TRBJ1-1; 9 nucleotides agree with TRBD1. The CDR3 totals 14 residues. V lost 3 bases, J lost 7 bases, and 6 bases stayed unmatched. From germline, CDR1 is LGHDT and CDR2 YNNKEL (reference sequence). Full variable domain (remainder filled in from reference TRBV3-1 and TRBJ1-1): DTAVSQTPKYLVTQMGNDKSIKCEQNLGHDTMYWYKQDSKKFLKIMFSYNNKELIINETVPNRFSPKSPDKAHLNLHINSLELGDSAVYFCASSHIGQGLEAFFGQGTRLTVV.

This sequence joins TRBV9 and TRBJ2-1, with 9 bases lining up with TRBD1. CDR3 length equals 15 residues. Germline V gene sequence: CDR1 SGDLS, CDR2 YYNGEE. Trimming removed 0 bases from V and 6 bases from J; junction bases left unmatched: 4. The CDR3 DNA reads as TGTGCCAGCAGCGTAGCAAGGGACAGGGTCAATGAGCAGTTCTTC. Encoded protein: CASSVARDRVNEQFF.

This chain uses TRBV2 with TRBJ2-7; weak D call: TRBD2 (5 bases). The germline CDR1 and CDR2 sequences are SNHLY and FYNNEI. Trimming shortened V by 6 bases and J by 4 bases, and 10 bases separated the two germline ends. The CDR3 contains 12 residues. CDR3 residues: CASRHSVYEQYF. The CDR3 DNA follows: TGTGCCAGCAGACATAGCGTTTACGAGCAGTACTTC.

This clonotype occurred a few times. The V gene is TRBV5-5, the J gene TRBJ2-1, with a weak D call TRBD1 (5 bases). The germline gives CDR1 SGHKS, CDR2 YYEKEE (reference sequence). Trimming cost V 4 bases and J 0 bases, with 14 bases left between them. The CDR3 spans 16 residues. CDR3 sequence: CASSPETGGSYNEQFF. As DNA, the CDR3 is TGTGCCAGCAGCCCCGAAACAGGCGGCTCCTACAATGAGCAGTTCTTC.

The chain employs TRBV6-5 and TRBJ1-1; D is unresolved. The CDR3 has 15 amino acids. V lost 6 bases and J 0 bases, leaving 14 bases between the germline ends. CDR1 is MNHEY, CDR2 SVGAGI, per germline. As DNA, the CDR3 is TGTGCCAGCAGCTCCAGTATTGGGTTGAACACTGAAGCTTTCTTT. Translating it yields CASSSSIGLNTEAFF.

This sequence joins TRBV20-1 and TRBJ2-4; TRBD2 matches at 11 bases. CDR1 DFQATT and CDR2 SNEGSKA come from the germline V gene (reference sequence). V was clipped by 1 base and J by 0 bases; unmatched bases: 5. CDR3 size: 17 residues. Here the CDR3 reads CSARVLTSGKAKNIQYF. The CDR3, as DNA: TGCAGTGCTAGAGTATTGACTAGCGGGAAAGCCAAAAACATTCAGTACTTC.

V and J are TRBV7-6 and TRBJ2-2; a possible D gene is TRBD1 (5 bases). The V gene's germline CDR1 is SGHVS and CDR2 FNYEAQ. V dropped 0 bases and J dropped 4 bases, with 12 bases sitting between them. The CDR3 contains 16 residues. The CDR3 loop reads CASSLAAGPGTGELFF. CDR3 in DNA: TGTGCCAGCAGCTTAGCGGCAGGGCCTGGCACCGGGGAGCTGTTTTTT.

The CDR3, as DNA: TGTGCCAGCAGTCACACAGTAAACCCCTACGAGCAGTACTTC. Its protein product is CASSHTVNPYEQYF. The genes are TRBV2 and TRBJ2-7; D call uncertain. V was pared by 5 bases and J by 2 bases, with 13 bases between. The germline V gene has CDR1 SNHLY and CDR2 FYNNEI. This CDR3 has 14 residues.

This clonotype was seen a handful of times. The chain employs TRBV6-5 and TRBJ2-1, with 12 bases lining up with TRBD2. The CDR3 length is 15 residues. Trimming at V came to 6 bases and at J to 7 bases, leaving 7 bases not matched to a gene. Germline V gives CDR1 MNHEY, CDR2 SVGAGI. The CDR3 loop reads CASSPSGGAWNEQFF. CDR3 DNA: TGTGCCAGCAGCCCTAGCGGGGGGGCATGGAATGAGCAGTTCTTC.

This clonotype was observed a handful of times. This chain joins TRBV6-6 and TRBJ2-1; D is ambiguous. This CDR3 spans 13 amino acids. CDR1 is MNHNY and CDR2 is SVGAGI in the germline V gene (reference sequence). V was cut by 2 bases and J by 5 bases, with 7 bases left in between. CDR3: CASSYGSNNEQFF. As DNA, the CDR3 is TGTGCCAGCAGTTACGGCAGTAACAATGAGCAGTTCTTC.

This clonotype was observed a few times. The chain has TRBV4-1 and TRBJ2-2; 8 bases match TRBD1. CDR3 length: 19 amino acids. Germline V gene sequence: CDR1 MGHRA, CDR2 YSYEKL. The J segment lost 0 bases and the V segment lost 2 bases, leaving 11 bases of the junction unmatched. CDR3 protein: CASSQQAGTGGTNTGELFF. The CDR3 region has the DNA TGCGCCAGCAGCCAACAAGCCGGGACAGGAGGAACGAACACCGGGGAGCTGTTTTTT.

This clonotype came up many times. The rearrangement links TRBV7-8 to TRBJ1-2; 8 positions agree with TRBD1. The germline gives CDR1 SGHVS, CDR2 FQNEAQ. V lost 5 bases and J lost 8; bases outside the gene matches: 10. CDR3 length: 14 amino acids. CDR3 residues: CASSTGQGVRGYTF. The CDR3 DNA reads as TGTGCCAGCAGCACAGGACAGGGTGTAAGGGGCTACACCTTC.